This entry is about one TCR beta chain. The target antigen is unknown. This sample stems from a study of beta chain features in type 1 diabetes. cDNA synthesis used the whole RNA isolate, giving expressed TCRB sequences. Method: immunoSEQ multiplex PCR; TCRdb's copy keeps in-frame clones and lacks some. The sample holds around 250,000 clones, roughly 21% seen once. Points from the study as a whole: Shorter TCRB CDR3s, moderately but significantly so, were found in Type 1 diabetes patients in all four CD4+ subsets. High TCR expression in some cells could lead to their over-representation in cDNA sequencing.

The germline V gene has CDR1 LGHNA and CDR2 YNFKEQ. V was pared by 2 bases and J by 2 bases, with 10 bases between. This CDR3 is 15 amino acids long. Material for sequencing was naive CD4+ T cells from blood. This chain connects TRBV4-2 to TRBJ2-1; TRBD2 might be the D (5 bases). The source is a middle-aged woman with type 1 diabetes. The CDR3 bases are TGTGCCAGCAGCCAAACCTCCGGGGCCTACAATGAGCAGTTCTTC. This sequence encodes CASSQTSGAYNEQFF.